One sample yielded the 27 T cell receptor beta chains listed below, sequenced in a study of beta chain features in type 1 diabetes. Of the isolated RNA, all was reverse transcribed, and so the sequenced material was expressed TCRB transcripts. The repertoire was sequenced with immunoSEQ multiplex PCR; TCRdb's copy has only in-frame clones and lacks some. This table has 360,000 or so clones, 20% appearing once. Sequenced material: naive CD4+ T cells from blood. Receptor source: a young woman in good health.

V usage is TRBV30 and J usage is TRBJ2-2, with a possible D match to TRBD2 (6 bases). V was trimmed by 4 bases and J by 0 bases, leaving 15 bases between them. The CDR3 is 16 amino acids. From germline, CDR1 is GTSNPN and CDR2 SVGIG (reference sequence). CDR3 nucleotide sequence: TGTGCCTGGAAGAGTGGGGCTAGCGCGAACACCGGGGAGCTGTTTTTT. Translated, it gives CAWKSGASANTGELFF.

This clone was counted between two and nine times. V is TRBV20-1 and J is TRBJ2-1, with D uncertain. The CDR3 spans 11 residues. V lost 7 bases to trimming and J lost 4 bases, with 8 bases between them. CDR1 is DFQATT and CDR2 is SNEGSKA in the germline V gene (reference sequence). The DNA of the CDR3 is TGCAGTGTCGGCGGTTACAATGAGCAGTTCTTC. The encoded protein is CSVGGYNEQFF.

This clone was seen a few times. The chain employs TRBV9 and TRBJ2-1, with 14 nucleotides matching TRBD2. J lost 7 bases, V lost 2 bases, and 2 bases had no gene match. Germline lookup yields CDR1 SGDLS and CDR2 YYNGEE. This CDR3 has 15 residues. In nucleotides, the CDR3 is TGTGCCAGCAGCGTGACTAGCGGGAGGGGGAATGAGCAGTTCTTC. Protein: CASSVTSGRGNEQFF.

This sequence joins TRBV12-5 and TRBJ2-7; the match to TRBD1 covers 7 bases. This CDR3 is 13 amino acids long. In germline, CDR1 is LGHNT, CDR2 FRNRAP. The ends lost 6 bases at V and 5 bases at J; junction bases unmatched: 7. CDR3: CASGRDRADEQYF. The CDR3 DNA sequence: TGTGCTAGTGGCCGTGACAGGGCGGACGAGCAGTACTTC.

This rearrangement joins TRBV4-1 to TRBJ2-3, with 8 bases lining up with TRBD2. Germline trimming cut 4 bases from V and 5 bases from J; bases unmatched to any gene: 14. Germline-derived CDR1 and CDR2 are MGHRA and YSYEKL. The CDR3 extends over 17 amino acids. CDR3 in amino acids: CASSLHDGSGVEDTQYF. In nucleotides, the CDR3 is TGCGCCAGCAGCCTTCATGATGGTAGCGGGGTGGAAGATACGCAGTATTTT.

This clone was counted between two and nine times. In DNA, the CDR3 is TGTGCCACCAACGATAACAGGGATTTAGCCAAAAACATTCAGTACTTC. Amino acid sequence: CATNDNRDLAKNIQYF. The chain employs TRBV15 and TRBJ2-4, with D perhaps matching TRBD1 (6 bases). This CDR3 is 16 amino acids long. The germline V gene encodes CDR1 LNHNV and CDR2 YYDKDF (reference sequence). Deletions cut 7 bases from V and 0 bases from J, with 16 bases between.

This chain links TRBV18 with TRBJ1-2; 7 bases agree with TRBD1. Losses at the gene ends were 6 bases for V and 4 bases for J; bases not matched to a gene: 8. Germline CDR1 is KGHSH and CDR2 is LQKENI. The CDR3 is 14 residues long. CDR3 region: CASSPGTEGYGYTF. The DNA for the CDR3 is TGTGCCAGCTCCCCTGGGACAGAGGGCTATGGCTACACCTTC.

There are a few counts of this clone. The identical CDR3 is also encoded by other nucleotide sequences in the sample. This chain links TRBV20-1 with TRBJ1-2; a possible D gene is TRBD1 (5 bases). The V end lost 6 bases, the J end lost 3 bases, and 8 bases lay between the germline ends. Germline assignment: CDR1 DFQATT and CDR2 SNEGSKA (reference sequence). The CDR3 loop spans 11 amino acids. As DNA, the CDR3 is TGCAGTGCGACGGGGGACTATGGCTACACCTTC. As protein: CSATGDYGYTF.

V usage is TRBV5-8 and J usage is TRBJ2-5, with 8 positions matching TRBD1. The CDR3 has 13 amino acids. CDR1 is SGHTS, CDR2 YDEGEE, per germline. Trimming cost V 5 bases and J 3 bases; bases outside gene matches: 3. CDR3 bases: TGTGCCAGCAGAAAGGACAGGGAAGAGACCCAGTACTTC. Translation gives CASRKDREETQYF.

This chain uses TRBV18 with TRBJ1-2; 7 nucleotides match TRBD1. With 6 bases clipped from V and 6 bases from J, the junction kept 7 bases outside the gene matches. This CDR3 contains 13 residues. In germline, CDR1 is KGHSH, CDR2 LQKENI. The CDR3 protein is CASSPGGNHGYTF. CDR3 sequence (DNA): TGTGCCAGCTCCCCAGGGGGGAACCATGGCTACACCTTC.

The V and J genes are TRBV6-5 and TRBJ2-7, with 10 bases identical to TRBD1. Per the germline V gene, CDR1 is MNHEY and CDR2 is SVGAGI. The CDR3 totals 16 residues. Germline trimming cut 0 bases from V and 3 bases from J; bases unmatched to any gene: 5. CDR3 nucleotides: TGTGCCAGCAGTTACTCGGGGGACAGGGGAGGCTACGAGCAGTACTTC. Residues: CASSYSGDRGGYEQYF.

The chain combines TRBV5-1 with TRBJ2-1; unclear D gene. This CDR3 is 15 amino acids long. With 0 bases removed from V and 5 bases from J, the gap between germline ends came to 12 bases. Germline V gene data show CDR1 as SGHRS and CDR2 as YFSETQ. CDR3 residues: CASSLGRIGHNEQFF. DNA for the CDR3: TGCGCCAGCAGCTTGGGACGGATTGGGCACAATGAGCAGTTCTTC.

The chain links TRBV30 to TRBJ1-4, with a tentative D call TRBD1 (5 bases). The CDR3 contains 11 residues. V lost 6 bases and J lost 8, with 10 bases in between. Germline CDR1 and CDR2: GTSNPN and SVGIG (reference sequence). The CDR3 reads CACTGSEKLFF. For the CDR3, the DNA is TGTGCCTGTACAGGCAGCGAAAAACTGTTTTTT. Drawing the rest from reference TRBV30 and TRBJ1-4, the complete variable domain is SQTIHQWPATLVQPVGSPLSLECTVEGTSNPNLYWYRQAAGRGLQLLFYSVGIGQISSEVPQNLSASRPQDRQFILSSKKLLLSDSGFYLCACTGSEKLFFGSGTQLSVL.

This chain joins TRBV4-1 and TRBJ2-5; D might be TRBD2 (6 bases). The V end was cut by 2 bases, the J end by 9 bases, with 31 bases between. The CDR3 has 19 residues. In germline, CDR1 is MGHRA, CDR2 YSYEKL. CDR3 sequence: CASSQTVLRGGDSIKAQYF. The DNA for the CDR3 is TGCGCCAGCAGCCAAACCGTATTGCGCGGCGGGGACTCTATAAAGGCCCAGTACTTC.

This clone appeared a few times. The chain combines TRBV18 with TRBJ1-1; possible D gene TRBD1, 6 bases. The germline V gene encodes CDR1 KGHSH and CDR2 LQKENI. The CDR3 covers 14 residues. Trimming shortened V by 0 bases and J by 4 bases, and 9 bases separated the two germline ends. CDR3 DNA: TGTGCCAGCTCACCACCAGGGGGGGGCACTGAAGCTTTCTTT. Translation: CASSPPGGGTEAFF.

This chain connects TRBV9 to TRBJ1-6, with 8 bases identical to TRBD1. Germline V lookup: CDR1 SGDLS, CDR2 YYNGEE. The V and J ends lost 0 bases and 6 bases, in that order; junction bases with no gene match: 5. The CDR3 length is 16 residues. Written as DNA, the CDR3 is TGTGCCAGCAGCGTAGGCTTGGGACAGGTTAATTCACCCCTCCACTTT. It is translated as CASSVGLGQVNSPLHF.

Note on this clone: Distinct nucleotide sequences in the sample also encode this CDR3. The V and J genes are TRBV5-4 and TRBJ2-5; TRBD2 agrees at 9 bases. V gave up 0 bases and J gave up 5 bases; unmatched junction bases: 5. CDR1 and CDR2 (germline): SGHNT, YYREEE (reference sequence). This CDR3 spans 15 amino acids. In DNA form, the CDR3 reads TGTGCCAGCAGCTTGGGCGGGGGGGCCGGTGAGACCCAGTACTTC. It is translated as CASSLGGGAGETQYF.

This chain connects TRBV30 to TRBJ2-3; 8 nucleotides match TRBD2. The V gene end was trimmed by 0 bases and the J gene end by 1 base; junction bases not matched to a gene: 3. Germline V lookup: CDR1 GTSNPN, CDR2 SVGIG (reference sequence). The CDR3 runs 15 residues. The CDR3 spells CAWSVGAGGTDTQYF. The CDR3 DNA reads TGTGCCTGGAGTGTAGGAGCGGGGGGCACAGATACGCAGTATTTT.

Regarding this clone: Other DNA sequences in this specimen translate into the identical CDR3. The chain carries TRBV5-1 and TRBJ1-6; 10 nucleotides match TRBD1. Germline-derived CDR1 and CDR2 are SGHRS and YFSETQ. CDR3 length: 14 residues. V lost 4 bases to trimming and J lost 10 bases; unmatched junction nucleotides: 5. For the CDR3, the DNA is TGCGCCAGCAGCCCTGGACAGGGGGGATCACCCCTCCACTTT. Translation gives CASSPGQGGSPLHF.

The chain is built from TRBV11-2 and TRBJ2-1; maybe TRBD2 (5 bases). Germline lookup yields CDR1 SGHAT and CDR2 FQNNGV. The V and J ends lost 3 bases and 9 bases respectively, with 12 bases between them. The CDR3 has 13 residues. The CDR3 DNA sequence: TGTGCCAGCAGCTTTGGGGAGAGCGGTGAGCAGTTCTTC. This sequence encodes CASSFGESGEQFF.

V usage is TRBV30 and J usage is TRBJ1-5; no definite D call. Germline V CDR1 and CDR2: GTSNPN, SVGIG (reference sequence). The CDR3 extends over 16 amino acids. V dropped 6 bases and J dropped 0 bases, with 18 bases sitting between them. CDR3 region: CACRTGDFNSNQPQHF. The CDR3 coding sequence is TGTGCCTGCAGGACGGGAGACTTTAATAGCAATCAGCCCCAGCATTTT. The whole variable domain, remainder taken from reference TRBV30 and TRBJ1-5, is SQTIHQWPATLVQPVGSPLSLECTVEGTSNPNLYWYRQAAGRGLQLLFYSVGIGQISSEVPQNLSASRPQDRQFILSSKKLLLSDSGFYLCACRTGDFNSNQPQHFGDGTRLSIL.

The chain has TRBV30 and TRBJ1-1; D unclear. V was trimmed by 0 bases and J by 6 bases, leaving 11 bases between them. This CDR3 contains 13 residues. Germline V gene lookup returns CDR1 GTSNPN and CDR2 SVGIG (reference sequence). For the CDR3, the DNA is TGTGCCTGGAGTGTACTCGAAGTTGCTGAAGCTTTCTTT. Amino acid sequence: CAWSVLEVAEAFF.

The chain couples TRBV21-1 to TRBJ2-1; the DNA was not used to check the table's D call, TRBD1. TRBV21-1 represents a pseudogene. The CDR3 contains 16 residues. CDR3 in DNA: TGTGCCAGCAGCAAAGAAACGGGACAGGGGTACAATGAGCAGTTCTTC. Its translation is CASSKETGQGYNEQFF.

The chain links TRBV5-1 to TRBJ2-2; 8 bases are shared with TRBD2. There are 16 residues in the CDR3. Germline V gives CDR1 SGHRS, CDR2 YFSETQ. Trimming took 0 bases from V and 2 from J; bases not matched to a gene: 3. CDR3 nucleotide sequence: TGCGCCAGCAGCTTGGCGAGCGGGAGTAACACCGGGGAGCTGTTTTTT. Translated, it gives CASSLASGSNTGELFF. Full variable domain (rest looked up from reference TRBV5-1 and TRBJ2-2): KAGVTQTPRYLIKTRGQQVTLSCSPISGHRSVSWYQQTPGQGLQFLFEYFSETQRNKGNFPGRFSGRQFSNSRSEMNVSTLELGDSALYLCASSLASGSNTGELFFGEGSRLTVL.

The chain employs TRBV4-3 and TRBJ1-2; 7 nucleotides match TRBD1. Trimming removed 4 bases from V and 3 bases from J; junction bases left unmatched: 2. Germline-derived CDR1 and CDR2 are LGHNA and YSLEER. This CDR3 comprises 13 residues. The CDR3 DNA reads TGCGCCAGCAGCCCCAGGGGGGACTATGGCTACACCTTC. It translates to CASSPRGDYGYTF.

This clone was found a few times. CDR3 sequence: CASSPWTVHEQFF. CDR3 DNA: TGTGCCAGCAGCCCATGGACAGTGCATGAGCAGTTCTTC. The chain employs TRBV11-3 and TRBJ2-1; possibly TRBD1 for D (6 bases). From germline, CDR1 is SGHNT and CDR2 YENEEA. The CDR3 has 13 residues. V was pared by 5 bases and J by 8 bases, with 13 bases between. The full variable domain, its missing parts supplied by reference TRBV11-3 and TRBJ2-1, is EAGVVQSPRYKIIEKKQPVAFWCNPISGHNTLYWYLQNLGQGPELLIRYENEEAVDDSQLPKDRFSAERLKGVDSTLKIQPAELGDSAVYLCASSPWTVHEQFFGPGTRLTVL.

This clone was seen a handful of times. The CDR3 is CASSLAAGGGTQYF. The CDR3 region has the DNA TGTGCCAGCAGCTTAGCGGCGGGAGGGGGGACCCAGTACTTC. The chain has TRBV11-1 and TRBJ2-5, with TRBD2 matching 9 bases. V shed 0 bases, J shed 7 bases, and the junction held 3 bases outside the gene matches. Germline CDR1 reads SGHAT; CDR2 reads FQDESV (reference sequence). The CDR3 extends over 14 amino acids.